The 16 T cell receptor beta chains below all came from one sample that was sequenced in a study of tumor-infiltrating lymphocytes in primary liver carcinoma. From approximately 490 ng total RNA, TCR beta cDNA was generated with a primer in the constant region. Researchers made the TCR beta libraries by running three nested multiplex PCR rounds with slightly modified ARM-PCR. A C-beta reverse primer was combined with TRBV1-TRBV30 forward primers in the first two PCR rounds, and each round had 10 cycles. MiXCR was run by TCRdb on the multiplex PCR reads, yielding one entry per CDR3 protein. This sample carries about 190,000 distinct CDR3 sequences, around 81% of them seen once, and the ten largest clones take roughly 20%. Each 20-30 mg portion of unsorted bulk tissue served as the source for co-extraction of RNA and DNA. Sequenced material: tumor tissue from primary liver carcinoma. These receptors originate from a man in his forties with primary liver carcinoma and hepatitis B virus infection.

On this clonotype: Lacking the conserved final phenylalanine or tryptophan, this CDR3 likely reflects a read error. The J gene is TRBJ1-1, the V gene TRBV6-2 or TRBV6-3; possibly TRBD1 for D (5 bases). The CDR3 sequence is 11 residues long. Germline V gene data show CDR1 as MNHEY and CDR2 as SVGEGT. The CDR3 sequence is CANSSAGPAFS. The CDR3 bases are TGTGCCAACAGTTCGGCGGGGCCTGCTTTCTCT.

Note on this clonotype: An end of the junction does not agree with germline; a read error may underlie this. CDR3 residues: CARSHRTSGSDQYF. CDR3 DNA: TGTGCCAGGAGCCACCGGACTAGCGGGAGCGACCAGTACTTC. The chain recombines TRBV14 with TRBJ2-7, with 13 bases that match TRBD2. Germline V lookup: CDR1 SGHDN, CDR2 FVKESK. This CDR3 is 14 amino acids long.

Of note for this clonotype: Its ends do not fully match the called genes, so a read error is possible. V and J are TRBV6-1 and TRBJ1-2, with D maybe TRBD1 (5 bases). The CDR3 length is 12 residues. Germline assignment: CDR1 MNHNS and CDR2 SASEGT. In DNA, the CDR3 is TGTGCCAGCAGAGGGGTGGACTATGACTACACCTTC. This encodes CASRGVDYDYTF.

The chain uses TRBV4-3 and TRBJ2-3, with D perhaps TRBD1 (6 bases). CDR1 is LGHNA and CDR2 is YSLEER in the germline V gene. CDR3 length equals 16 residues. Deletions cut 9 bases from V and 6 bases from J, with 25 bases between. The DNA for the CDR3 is TGCGCCAGAAGACAAGAAGAGCGGCAAAGGGGGGATACGCAGTATTTT. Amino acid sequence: CARRQEERQRGDTQYF.

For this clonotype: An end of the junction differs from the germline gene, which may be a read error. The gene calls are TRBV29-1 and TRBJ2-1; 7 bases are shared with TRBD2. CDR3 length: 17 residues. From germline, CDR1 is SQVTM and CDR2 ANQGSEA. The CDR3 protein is CSVEGTGLAEVYNEQFF. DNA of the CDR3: TGCAGCGTTGAAGGGACGGGCCTAGCGGAGGTCTACAATGAGCAGTTTTTC.

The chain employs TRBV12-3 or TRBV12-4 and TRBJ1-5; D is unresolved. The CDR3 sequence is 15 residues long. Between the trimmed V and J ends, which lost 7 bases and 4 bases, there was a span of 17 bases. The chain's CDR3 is CASMQATAINQPQHF. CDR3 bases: TGTGCCAGCATGCAGGCCACCGCAATAAATCAGCCCCAGCATTTT.

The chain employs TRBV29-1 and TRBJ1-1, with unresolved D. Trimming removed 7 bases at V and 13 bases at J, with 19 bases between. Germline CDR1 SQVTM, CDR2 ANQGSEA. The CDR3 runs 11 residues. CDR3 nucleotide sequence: TGCAGCGGATCCACGAAGAGTAGGGTTTTCTTT. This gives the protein CSGSTKSRVFF.

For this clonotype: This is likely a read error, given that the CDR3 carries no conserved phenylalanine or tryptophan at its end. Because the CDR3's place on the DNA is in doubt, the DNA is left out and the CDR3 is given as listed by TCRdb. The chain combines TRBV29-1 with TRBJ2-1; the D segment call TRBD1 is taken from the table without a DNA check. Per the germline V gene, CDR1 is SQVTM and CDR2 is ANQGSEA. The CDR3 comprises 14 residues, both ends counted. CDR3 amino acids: CSVLQGPPLNEHFC.

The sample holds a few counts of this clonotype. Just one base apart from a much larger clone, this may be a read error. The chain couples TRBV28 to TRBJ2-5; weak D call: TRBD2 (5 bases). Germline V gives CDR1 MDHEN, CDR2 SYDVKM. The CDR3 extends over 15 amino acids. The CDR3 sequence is CASSLSGGSQDTQYF. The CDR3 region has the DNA TGTGCCAGCAGTTTAAGCGGAGGCTCCCAAGATACCCAGTACTTC. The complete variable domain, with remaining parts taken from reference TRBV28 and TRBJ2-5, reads DVKVTQSSRYLVKRTGEKVFLECVQDMDHENMFWYRQDPGLGLRLIYFSYDVKMKEKGDIPEGYSVSREKKERFSLILESASTNQTSMYLCASSLSGGSQDTQYFGPGTRLLVL.

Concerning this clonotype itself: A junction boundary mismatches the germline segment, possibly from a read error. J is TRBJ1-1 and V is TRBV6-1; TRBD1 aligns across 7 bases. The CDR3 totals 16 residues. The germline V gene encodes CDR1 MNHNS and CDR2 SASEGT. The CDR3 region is CASRNGTVPMNTEAIF. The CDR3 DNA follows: TGTGCCAGCAGGAACGGGACAGTCCCAATGAACACTGAAGCTATCTTT.

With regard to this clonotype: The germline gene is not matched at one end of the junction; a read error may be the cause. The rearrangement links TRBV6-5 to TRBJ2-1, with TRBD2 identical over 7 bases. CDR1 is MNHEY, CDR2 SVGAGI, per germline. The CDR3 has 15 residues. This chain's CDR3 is CANSYSEGGPDEQFF. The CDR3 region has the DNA TGTGCCAACAGTTACTCTGAGGGAGGGCCTGATGAACAGTTCTTC.

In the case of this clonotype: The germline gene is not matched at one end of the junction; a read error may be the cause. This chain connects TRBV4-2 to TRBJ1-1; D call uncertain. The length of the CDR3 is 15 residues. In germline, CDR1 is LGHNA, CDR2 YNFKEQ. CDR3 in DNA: TGTGCTAGCAGCCAAGAGGTGACTGTGGGCACTGGAGCTTTCTTT. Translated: CASSQEVTVGTGAFF.

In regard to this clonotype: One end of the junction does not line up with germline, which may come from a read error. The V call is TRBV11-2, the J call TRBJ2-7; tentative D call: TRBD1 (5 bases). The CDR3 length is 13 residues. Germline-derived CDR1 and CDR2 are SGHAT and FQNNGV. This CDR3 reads CVSSPRQSYEWYF. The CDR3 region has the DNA TGTGTCAGCAGCCCTCGACAGTCCTACGAGTGGTACTTC.

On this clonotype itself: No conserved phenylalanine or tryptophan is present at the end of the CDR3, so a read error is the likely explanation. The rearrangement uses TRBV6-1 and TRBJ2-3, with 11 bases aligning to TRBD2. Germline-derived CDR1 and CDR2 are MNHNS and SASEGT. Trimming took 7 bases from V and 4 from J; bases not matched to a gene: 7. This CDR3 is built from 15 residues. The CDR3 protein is CASTGLAGGPDTQYS. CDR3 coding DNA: TGTGCCAGCACTGGCCTAGCGGGAGGTCCAGATACGCAGTATTCT.

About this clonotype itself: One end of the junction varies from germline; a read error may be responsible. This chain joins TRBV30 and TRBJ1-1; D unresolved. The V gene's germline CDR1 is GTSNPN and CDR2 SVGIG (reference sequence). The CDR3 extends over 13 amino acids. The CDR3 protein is CTWSVGWDTEAFF. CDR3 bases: TGTACCTGGAGTGTGGGTTGGGACACTGAAGCTTTCTTT.

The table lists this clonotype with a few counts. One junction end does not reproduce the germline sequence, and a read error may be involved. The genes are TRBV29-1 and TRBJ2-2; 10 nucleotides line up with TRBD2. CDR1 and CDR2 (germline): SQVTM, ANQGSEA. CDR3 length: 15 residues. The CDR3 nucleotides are TGTAGCGTTGGGACTAGCGCGGCGAACACCGAGGAACTGTTTTTT. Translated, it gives CSVGTSAANTEELFF.